This TCR beta chain derives from a study of spatial heterogeneity in lung cancer. V shed 5 bases and J 7 bases; nucleotides not matched to a gene: 7. The CDR3 totals 14 residues. Germline V CDR1 and CDR2: SNHLY, FYNNEI. Described time point: blood at routine non-recurrence follow-up after resection. The authors sequenced whole RNA from tumor, nontumor lung or frozen PBMC without sorting. TCRdb called the 5' RACE reads again in MiXCR, with one record for every CDR3 protein. The data hold more than 25,000 distinct CDR3 sequences, with around 6.1% observed a single time. There are many counts of this clonotype.

Specimen: PBMCs, collected at follow-up. This chain connects TRBV2 to TRBJ1-1; 10 positions agree with TRBD1. The sequence derives from a male donor with early-stage non-small cell lung cancer. DNA of the CDR3: TGTGCCAGCAGTTCAGACAGGGGGCTAGATGAAGCTTTCTTT. As protein: CASSSDRGLDEAFF.